A selection of T cell receptor beta chains follows, all from one sample in a study of T cells in Graves' hyperthyroidism and ophthalmopathy. TCRdb redid the calling of the multiplex PCR reads with MiXCR, one entry per CDR3 protein. This repertoire shows over 450,000 distinct CDR3 sequences, roughly 14% found once; its top ten account for under 20%. The sample was blood. All receptors derive from a woman between 18 and 29 years old with Graves' hyperthyroidism. Each CDR3 is given with its conserved first and last residue. The order of the fields is V gene, D gene, J gene, clone size, CDR3 DNA, CDR3 protein. The D gene is left open where the match is weak. Clone size is given for some rows only: seen once, a few or many times, or a class if the clone is expanded.

V: TRBV2
D: NA
J: TRBJ1-5
size: many
DNA: TGTGCCAGCAGTGGGACCGGGGCAGGACAGCCCCAGCATTTT
CDR3: CASSGTGAGQPQHF

V: TRBV19
D: NA
J: TRBJ2-7
size: many
DNA: TGTGCCAGTAGTCGGAGGTCAGCTTACGAGCAGTACTTC
CDR3: CASSRRSAYEQYF

V: TRBV20-1
D: NA
J: TRBJ2-1
size: many
DNA: TGCAGTGCTAGGGGGGAGGGGGCGGGGAATTCCTACAATGAGCAGTTCTTC
CDR3: CSARGEGAGNSYNEQFF

V: TRBV7-9
D: TRBD1
J: TRBJ2-3
size: NA
DNA: TGTGCCAGCAGCTTAGGGTCGGGACAGGGGGCGACAGATACGCAGTATTTT
CDR3: CASSLGSGQGATDTQYF

V: TRBV7-9
D: NA
J: TRBJ2-1
size: NA
DNA: TGTGCCAGCAGCTCGAGGAGGGAGTATGAGCAGTTCTTC
CDR3: CASSSRREYEQFF

V: TRBV6-1
D: NA
J: TRBJ1-1
size: many
DNA: TGTGCCAGCAGTAAAGGAGTTTTGGTGAACACTGAAGCTTTCTTT
CDR3: CASSKGVLVNTEAFF

V: TRBV2
D: NA
J: TRBJ1-6
size: few
DNA: TGTGCCAGCAAAGTAAAAGTAACAGGTTCACCCCTCCACTTT
CDR3: CASKVKVTGSPLHF

V: TRBV5-1
D: NA
J: TRBJ1-4
size: many
DNA: TGCGCCAGCAGCTTCGCCTCAACTAATGAAAAACTGTTTTTT
CDR3: CASSFASTNEKLFF

V: TRBV20-1
D: NA
J: TRBJ2-5
size: many
DNA: TGCAGTGATGTGGAGACCCAGTACTTC
CDR3: CSDVETQYF

V: TRBV29-1
D: NA
J: TRBJ1-5
size: few
DNA: TGCAGCGTCGATGACGGGAATCAGCCCCAGCATTTT
CDR3: CSVDDGNQPQHF